This T cell receptor (beta chain) stems from a study of blood T cells in healthy people across ages. Study observations and caveats: Significant beta diversity loss was already apparent by age roughly 40, declining roughly linearly. Higher naive T cell percentage went strongly together with higher TCR beta diversity.

Combining a sample-barcoded 5' primer with a J-beta primer mix, a second PCR ran for about 6 to 12 cycles. Every cDNA molecule carried a tag from a template-switch adaptor bearing 12 random nucleotides. TCRdb reprocessed the 5' RACE reads with MiXCR, giving one entry per CDR3 protein. The profile covers roughly 1,800,000 distinct CDR3 sequences, with roughly 50% appearing a single time and around 2.1% taken by the ten largest. The study recruited healthy Caucasian donors from Russia who were aged about 6 to 90. A remark on this clonotype: Its specificity is unknown. One junction end does not reproduce the germline sequence, and a read error may be involved.

Sequenced sample: blood. This TCR derives from a middle-aged woman in good health.

The CDR3 bases are TGTGCCAGCACCTTAAAGGGGTTCTCCACAGATACGCAGTATTTT. Its protein is CASTLKGFSTDTQYF. J is TRBJ2-3 and V is TRBV7-2; D perhaps matches TRBD1 (5 bases). CDR3 size: 15 residues. Germline loops: CDR1 SGHTA, CDR2 FQGNSA.